The 24 T cell receptor beta chains below all came from one sample that was sequenced in a study of shared clonotypes between healthy human individuals. Profiling relied on immunoSEQ multiplex PCR, and the TCRdb table lists in-frame clones only, not all of them. The data show around 1.9 million clones, about 94% seen once. Selected positively for CCR7 and CD45RO-negative, naive CD8 cells excluded terminally differentiated effector memory CD45RA+ cells. Sequencing was done on a sample of naive CD8+ T cells from PBMCs. The receptors were sampled from a man between 18 and 29 years old in good health. Some clones in this sample may be carry-over from other donors' samples.

The chain combines TRBV10-3 with TRBJ2-7; TRBD1 matches 10 bases. Germline CDR1 is ENHRY and CDR2 is SYGVKD. The ends lost 3 bases at V and 5 bases at J; junction bases unmatched: 10. The CDR3 runs to 16 residues. CDR3 DNA: TGTGCCATCAGTGACTATCCGACAGGGGGCTTTGACGAGCAGTACTTC. Amino acids: CAISDYPTGGFDEQYF.

The chain employs TRBV11-2 and TRBJ2-1; the D is unclear. The CDR3 loop spans 16 amino acids. Germline CDR1 and CDR2: SGHAT and FQNNGV. Trimming took off 2 bases at V and 0 bases at J, with 11 bases between the two ends. CDR3 loop: CASSLRRLSSYNEQFF. The CDR3 DNA reads TGTGCCAGCAGCTTAAGGCGCCTCAGCTCCTACAATGAGCAGTTCTTC.

As for this clone: Other DNA sequences in this sample translate to the same CDR3. The J gene is TRBJ1-5, the V gene TRBV28; D is unclear. Trimming left V 3 bases short and J 4 bases short, with 4 bases between. The germline CDR1 and CDR2 sequences are MDHEN and SYDVKM. The CDR3 extends over 12 amino acids. The CDR3 reads CASSFQNQPQHF. The CDR3 region has the DNA TGTGCCAGCAGTTTCCAAAATCAGCCCCAGCATTTT.

The count of this clone is one. The sample carries other DNA sequences with the same CDR3. The rearrangement uses TRBV27 and TRBJ2-3; D gene ambiguous. V was trimmed by 5 bases and J by 1 base, leaving 7 bases between them. Germline V lookup: CDR1 MNHEY, CDR2 SMNVEV (reference sequence). CDR3 length: 13 amino acids. The CDR3 here is CASSDRGTDTQYF. In nucleotides, the CDR3 is TGTGCCAGCAGTGATAGGGGCACAGATACGCAGTATTTT.

This clone was seen just once. The rearrangement uses TRBV27 and TRBJ2-7, with 7 bases that match TRBD1. The ends lost 1 base at V and 0 bases at J; junction bases unmatched: 3. Germline V gives CDR1 MNHEY, CDR2 SMNVEV (reference sequence). The CDR3 totals 15 residues. The CDR3 DNA is TGTGCCAGCAGTTTATTGGGACAGTCCTCCTACGAGCAGTACTTC. Its translation: CASSLLGQSSYEQYF.

This clone came up a few times. CDR3 in amino acids: CASSSSRGPAEAFF. As DNA, the CDR3 is TGTGCCAGCAGTTCCTCCAGGGGGCCCGCTGAAGCTTTCTTT. The chain employs TRBV28 and TRBJ1-1, with 8 bases aligning to TRBD1. In germline, CDR1 is MDHEN, CDR2 SYDVKM. This CDR3 has 14 residues. The junction had 7 bases not matched to a gene; V was cut back by 4 bases and J by 6 bases.

V gene TRBV7-8 combines with J gene TRBJ2-5, with 7 bases aligning to TRBD2. Germline V lookup: CDR1 SGHVS, CDR2 FQNEAQ. V shed 2 bases and J 5 bases; nucleotides not matched to a gene: 8. The CDR3 spans 15 residues. The CDR3 here is CASSLRAGVFETQYF. The CDR3 DNA sequence: TGTGCCAGCAGCTTAAGGGCGGGAGTGTTTGAGACCCAGTACTTC.

V gene TRBV11-2 combines with J gene TRBJ2-7, with D maybe TRBD1 (5 bases). The CDR3 has 13 residues. Germline V CDR1 and CDR2: SGHAT, FQNNGV. Trimming cost V 8 bases and J 6 bases, with 17 bases left between them. The CDR3 DNA follows: TGTGCCAGCCAGGCCCCAGGGATCCCCGAGCAGTACTTC. This sequence encodes CASQAPGIPEQYF.

The gene calls are TRBV19 and TRBJ1-1; tentative D call: TRBD1 (5 bases). Germline CDR1 is LNHDA and CDR2 is SQIVND (reference sequence). The V gene lost 7 bases and the J gene lost 1 base, with 10 bases spanning the gap. This CDR3 has 13 amino acids. The CDR3 coding sequence is TGTGCCAGTACCGGGGACGGGAACACTGAAGCTTTCTTT. Amino acid sequence: CASTGDGNTEAFF.

The chain's CDR3 is CASSLIAGPYEQYF. CDR3 DNA: TGTGCCAGCAGTCTGATAGCGGGGCCCTACGAGCAGTACTTC. The chain joins TRBV6-5 to TRBJ2-7; 8 bases are a match to TRBD2. The germline V gene has CDR1 MNHEY and CDR2 SVGAGI. V dropped 5 bases and J dropped 2; count of bases not matched to a gene: 5. The CDR3 runs 14 residues.

Turning to this clone: This same CDR3 is encoded by further DNA sequences in the sample. The gene calls are TRBV28 and TRBJ1-1; D is uncertain. This CDR3 is 13 amino acids long. Germline V lookup: CDR1 MDHEN, CDR2 SYDVKM. V lost 2 bases and J 1 base, leaving 5 bases between the germline ends. The CDR3 DNA follows: TGTGCCAGCAGTTTAACACGGAACACTGAAGCTTTCTTT. This codes for CASSLTRNTEAFF.

The CDR3 coding sequence is TGTGCCAGCAGCTTTCCAGCTTCTAACTATGGCTACACCTTC. The encoded protein is CASSFPASNYGYTF. The chain joins TRBV7-9 to TRBJ1-2; D is unclear. Germline loops: CDR1 SEHNR, CDR2 FQNEAQ (reference sequence). CDR3 length: 14 residues. Trimming removed 3 bases from V and 0 bases from J, with 8 bases in between.

The chain couples TRBV21-1 to TRBJ2-1; TRBD2, the D gene given by the table, was not confirmed from the DNA. TRBV21-1 is labeled a pseudogene. The CDR3 is 16 amino acids. DNA for the CDR3: TGTGCCAGCAGCAAAGAAGGAGCGGGACGTTCGGGTGAGCAGTTCTTC. It encodes CASSKEGAGRSGEQFF.

Of note for this clone: The same CDR3 also results from other DNA sequences found in this sample. The chain is built from TRBV5-1 and TRBJ2-1, with 8 bases aligning to TRBD1. Germline loops: CDR1 SGHRS, CDR2 YFSETQ. The ends lost 4 bases at V and 0 bases at J; junction bases unmatched: 3. This CDR3 is 15 amino acids long. This CDR3 reads CASSIGQGSYNEQFF. CDR3 in DNA: TGCGCCAGCAGCATAGGACAGGGCTCCTACAATGAGCAGTTCTTC.

The gene calls are TRBV14 and TRBJ2-3; TRBD2 matches 7 bases. CDR1 is SGHDN and CDR2 is FVKESK in the germline V gene. With V trimmed by 0 bases and J by 4 bases, 10 bases remained unmatched. CDR3 length: 17 residues. CDR3 nucleotide sequence: TGTGCCAGCAGCCAAGATCGGCGGCGGGAGAGGTCAGATACGCAGTATTTT. Translating it yields CASSQDRRRERSDTQYF.

For this clone: This clone may be a read error of a much larger clone one base away. This CDR3 is also generated by other DNA sequences in the sample. The chain employs TRBV11-2 and TRBJ2-7; D might be TRBD2 (6 bases). CDR1 and CDR2 (germline): SGHAT, FQNNGV. This CDR3 region has 13 residues. V was trimmed by 1 base and J by 3 bases, leaving 7 bases between them. The CDR3 sequence: CASSLAGDYEQYF. The CDR3 nucleotides are TGTGCCAGCAGCTTAGCGGGGGACTACGAGCAGTACTTC.

The chain has TRBV9 and TRBJ2-7; TRBD1 agrees at 11 bases. Per germline, CDR1 SGDLS and CDR2 YYNGEE. The CDR3 contains 16 residues. The V gene end was trimmed by 3 bases and the J gene end by 2 bases; junction bases not matched to a gene: 7. The CDR3 DNA reads TGTGCCAGCAGCGATCGGGACAGGGGGAACCCCTACGAGCAGTACTTC. It translates to CASSDRDRGNPYEQYF.

This chain joins TRBV28 and TRBJ2-1, with D possibly being TRBD1 or TRBD2 (5 bases each). Trimming left V 5 bases short and J 7 bases short, with 18 bases between. The CDR3 has 15 residues. Germline V gene lookup returns CDR1 MDHEN and CDR2 SYDVKM. CDR3 nucleotide sequence: TGTGCCAGCAGTACATCCAGGGAAGCGGAGAATGAGCAGTTCTTC. Translating gives CASSTSREAENEQFF.

This CDR3 reads CASSPLSSGPSRDEKLFF. In DNA, the CDR3 is TGTGCCAGCAGTCCCCTTTCGTCCGGACCCTCTAGGGACGAAAAACTGTTTTTT. V usage is TRBV28 and J usage is TRBJ1-4; perhaps TRBD1 as D (5 bases). Germline V gene sequence: CDR1 MDHEN, CDR2 SYDVKM. The V and J ends lost 5 bases and 8 bases respectively, with 27 bases between them. This CDR3 has 18 amino acids. The whole variable domain, filled in from reference TRBV28 and TRBJ1-4, reads DVKVTQSSRYLVKRTGEKVFLECVQDMDHENMFWYRQDPGLGLRLIYFSYDVKMKEKGDIPEGYSVSREKKERFSLILESASTNQTSMYLCASSPLSSGPSRDEKLFFGSGTQLSVL.

The chain couples TRBV7-9 to TRBJ2-7; D uncertain. Trimming left V 5 bases short and J 7 bases short, with 12 bases between. CDR1 and CDR2 from the germline V gene are SEHNR and FQNEAQ (reference sequence). This CDR3 has 12 residues. The CDR3, as DNA: TGTGCCAGCAGCCTAACCCGTGCAGAGCAGTACTTC. Residues: CASSLTRAEQYF.

The rearrangement uses TRBV9 and TRBJ1-2; D may be TRBD1 (5 bases). Germline loops: CDR1 SGDLS, CDR2 YYNGEE. Deletions cut 4 bases from V and 4 bases from J, with 20 bases between. This CDR3 is 16 amino acids long. The CDR3 loop reads CASSSPGQGRLYGYTF. Here the CDR3 DNA reads TGTGCCAGCAGCTCTCCTGGGCAGGGCAGACTCTATGGCTACACCTTC.

The chain is built from TRBV12-5 and TRBJ2-3; D is uncertain. The length of the CDR3 is 13 residues. Per germline, CDR1 LGHNT and CDR2 FRNRAP. Trimming removed 1 base at V and 2 bases at J, with 4 bases between. CDR3: CASGLGFTDTQYF. CDR3 nucleotide sequence: TGTGCTAGTGGTTTGGGGTTCACAGATACGCAGTATTTT.

The V and J genes are TRBV11-2 and TRBJ2-1; 7 bases match TRBD1. V was pared by 4 bases and J by 9 bases, with 18 bases of the junction left unmatched. CDR3 size: 17 residues. Germline CDR1 and CDR2: SGHAT and FQNNGV. The CDR3 nucleotides are TGTGCCAGCAGCTCAACCAGCCTCGACAGGGCCCCGGGTGAGCAGTTCTTC. Its translation: CASSSTSLDRAPGEQFF.

In this sample, this clone turned up once. The chain uses TRBV16 and TRBJ2-5, with a tentative D call TRBD1 (7 bases). Germline-derived CDR1 and CDR2 are KGHSY and FQNENV. This CDR3 is 17 amino acids long. V lost 2 bases and J lost 5, with 21 bases in between. The CDR3 DNA is TGTGCCAGCAGCCAACTTCAGGGGGGACCCCTTGGCGAGACCCAGTACTTC. It encodes CASSQLQGGPLGETQYF.